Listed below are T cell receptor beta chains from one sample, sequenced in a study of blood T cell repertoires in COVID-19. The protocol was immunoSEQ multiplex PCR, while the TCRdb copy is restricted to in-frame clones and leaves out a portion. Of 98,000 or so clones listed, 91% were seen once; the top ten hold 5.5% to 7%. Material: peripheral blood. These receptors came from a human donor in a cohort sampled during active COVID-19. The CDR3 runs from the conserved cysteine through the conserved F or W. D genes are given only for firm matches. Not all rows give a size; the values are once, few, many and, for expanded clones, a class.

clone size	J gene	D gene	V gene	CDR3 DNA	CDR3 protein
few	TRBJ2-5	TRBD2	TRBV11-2	TGTGCCAGCAGCACGGCTAGCGGCCAAGAGACCCAGTACTTC	CASSTASGQETQYF
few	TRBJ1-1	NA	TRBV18	TGTGCCAGCTCACCTTCTCTAAACAGGTACACTGAAGCTTTCTTT	CASSPSLNRYTEAFF
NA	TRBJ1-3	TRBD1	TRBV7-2	TGTGCCAGCAGCCCCCTGTCGACAGGGAGCTCTGGAAACACCATATATTTT	CASSPLSTGSSGNTIYF
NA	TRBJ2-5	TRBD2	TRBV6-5	TGTGCCAGCAGTTTGTCGGTAGCGGGAGGAGGTGAGACCCAGTACTTC	CASSLSVAGGGETQYF
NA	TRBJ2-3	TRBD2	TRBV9	TGTGCCAGCAGCGTTTCCGGACTAGCGGGAGGGAGCACAGATACGCAGTATTTT	CASSVSGLAGGSTDTQYF
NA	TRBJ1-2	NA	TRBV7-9	TGTGCCAGCAGCTTACCCACACATACAGGGACTAACTATGGCTACACCTTC	CASSLPTHTGTNYGYTF
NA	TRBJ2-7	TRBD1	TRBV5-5	TGTGCCAGCAGCTGGTCGGGGGACAGGGGAGCCTACGAGCAGTACTTC	CASSWSGDRGAYEQYF
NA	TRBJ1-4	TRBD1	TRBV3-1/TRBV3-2	TGTGCCAGCAGCCAAGACCTATGGGACAGGGGAGAGAAACTGTTTTTT	CASSQDLWDRGEKLFF
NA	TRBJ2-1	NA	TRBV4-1	TGCGCCAGCAGCCAAGAAACTGCCCGTCCAAATGAGCAGTTCTTC	CASSQETARPNEQFF
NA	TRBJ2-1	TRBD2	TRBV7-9	TGTGCCAGCAGCCCTTCAAAGCGGGGGTGGGGTCTCTTC	CASSPSKRGWGLF
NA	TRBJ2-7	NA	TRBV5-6	TGTGCCAGCAGCTCTCCCGTGTCAGGAATGAGCGAGCAGTACTTC	CASSSPVSGMSEQYF
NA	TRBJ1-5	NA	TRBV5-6	TGTGCCAGCAGCTTGTCGCGGGATAGCAATCAGCCCCAGCATTTT	CASSLSRDSNQPQHF
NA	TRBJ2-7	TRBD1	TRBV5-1	TGCGCCAGCAGCCCTGGACAGGTCGAGCAGTACTTC	CASSPGQVEQYF
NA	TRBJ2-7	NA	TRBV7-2	TGTGCCAGCAGCTTATTATGGGGGGACGAGCAGTACTTC	CASSLLWGDEQYF
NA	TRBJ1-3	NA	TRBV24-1	TGTGCCACCAGTGATCCCGGGGGGGGCCAGTCTAACTCTGGAAACACCATATATTTT	CATSDPGGGQSNSGNTIYF
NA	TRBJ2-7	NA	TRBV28	TGTGCCAGCAGTTTAAGGCAGGGGAACCGCGAGCAGTACTTC	CASSLRQGNREQYF
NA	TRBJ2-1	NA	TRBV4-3	TGCGCCAGCAGCCAAGAAGGGAGATGGGGCAATGAGCAGTTCTTC	CASSQEGRWGNEQFF
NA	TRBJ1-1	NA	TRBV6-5	TGTGCCAGCAGTCTCCCGGGGGGGACTACTGAAGCTTTCTTT	CASSLPGGTTEAFF
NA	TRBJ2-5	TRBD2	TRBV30	TGTGCCTGGAGTGTGGTAGCGGGGTACCAAGAGACCCAGTACTTC	CAWSVVAGYQETQYF
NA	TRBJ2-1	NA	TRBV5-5	TGTGCCAGCAGCTTGGGAGCAGACATGTCCTACAATGAGCAGTTCTTC	CASSLGADMSYNEQFF
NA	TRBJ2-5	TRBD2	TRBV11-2	TGTGCCAGCAGCATCGGACTAGCGGGAGGGACCCAGTACTTC	CASSIGLAGGTQYF
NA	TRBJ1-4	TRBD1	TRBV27	TGTGCCAGCAGTCCTACAGGGGCGATGGCTGAAAAACTGTTTTTT	CASSPTGAMAEKLFF